One T cell receptor (beta chain) is described in this entry. The CDR3 is 15 amino acids. Germline lookup yields CDR1 KGHSH and CDR2 LQKENI. V was trimmed by 9 bases and J by 2 bases, leaving 20 bases between them. These data come from a study of T-cell reconstitution after alpha-beta-depleted transplantation in children. A library of TCRbeta sequences, prepared with unique molecular identifiers, was generated. One entry per CDR3 protein results from TCRdb running MiXCR on the PCR reads. Of roughly 670,000 distinct CDR3 sequences in the sample, about 12% were seen once. Sequenced here: PBMCs, sampled before TCRalphabeta/CD19-depleted stem cell transplant. This receptor was taken from a girl aged 2-10 years with congenital amegakaryocytic thrombocytopenia, due to receive a stem cell transplant. The chain uses TRBV18 and TRBJ2-7; unclear D gene. CDR3 bases: TGTGCCAGTGCCCCTCCGGGCTACAACCCCTACGAGCAGTACTTC. It yields the protein CASAPPGYNPYEQYF. Full variable domain (outside the CDR3, taken from reference TRBV18 and TRBJ2-7): NAGVMQNPRHLVRRRGQEARLRCSPMKGHSHVYWYRQLPEEGLKFMVYLQKENIIDESGMPKERFSAEFPKEGPSILRIQQVVRGDSAAYFCASAPPGYNPYEQYFGPGTRLTVT.